One and the same sample provided the 10 T cell receptor beta chains below, sequenced in a study of blood T cell repertoires in COVID-19. Assay: immunoSEQ multiplex PCR; the TCRdb copy retains only in-frame clones and omits some. The sample gives tens of thousands of clones, roughly nine tenths of which show up once; roughly 7.4% is in the top ten. The sample comprised peripheral blood. The receptors stem from a human donor in a cohort sampled during active COVID-19.

The J gene is TRBJ1-6, the V gene TRBV19, with 7 bases fitting TRBD1. The trim removed 1 base at V and 8 bases at J, leaving 5 bases unmatched. The CDR3 covers 15 residues. CDR1 and CDR2 (germline): LNHDA, SQIVND (reference sequence). CDR3 sequence reads: CASSIGGQKHSPLHF. In DNA form, the CDR3 reads TGTGCCAGTAGTATAGGGGGACAGAAGCATTCACCCCTCCACTTT.

This chain joins TRBV29-1 and TRBJ1-1; unclear D gene. CDR3 length: 13 amino acids. The V gene lost 1 base and the J gene lost 4 bases, with 10 bases spanning the gap. Germline values: CDR1 SQVTM, CDR2 ANQGSEA. The CDR3, as DNA: TGCAGCGTTGAAGCACGGGGAGGCACTGAAGCTTTCTTT. Its translation: CSVEARGGTEAFF. The full variable domain, rest sourced from reference TRBV29-1 and TRBJ1-1, is SAVISQKPSRDICQRGTSLTIQCQVDSQVTMMFWYRQQPGQSLTLIATANQGSEATYESGFVIDKFPISRPNLTFSTLTVSNMSPEDSSIYLCSVEARGGTEAFFGQGTRLTVV.

This clone was seen a handful of times. The chain employs TRBV10-3 and TRBJ2-7; D unresolved. The CDR3 runs to 12 residues. Germline loops: CDR1 ENHRY, CDR2 SYGVKD. The V end lost 5 bases, the J end lost 2 bases, and 7 bases lay between the germline ends. The CDR3 DNA reads as TGTGCCATCAGTTCCGACACCTACGAGCAGTACTTC. This gives the protein CAISSDTYEQYF.

The chain carries TRBV5-1 and TRBJ2-1, with 7 bases lining up with TRBD2. The CDR3 extends over 17 amino acids. Germline V gene lookup returns CDR1 SGHRS and CDR2 YFSETQ. Trimming cost V 4 bases and J 5 bases; bases outside gene matches: 15. CDR3: CASSDWSRGGPHNEQFF. The CDR3 nucleotides are TGCGCCAGCAGCGATTGGAGTAGGGGAGGGCCCCACAATGAGCAGTTCTTC.

The rearrangement uses TRBV4-3 and TRBJ1-2; 7 nucleotides align to TRBD1. V shed 3 bases and J 0 bases; nucleotides not matched to a gene: 7. The CDR3 extends over 16 amino acids. Looked up from germline, CDR1 is LGHNA and CDR2 is YSLEER. The CDR3 spells CASSHVTGAANYGYTF. The CDR3 region has the DNA TGCGCCAGCAGCCACGTAACAGGGGCGGCTAACTATGGCTACACCTTC.

CDR3 bases: TGTGCCAGCAGCTACCGACAGGGGATAGGTGAGGAGACCCAGTACTTC. This gives the protein CASSYRQGIGEETQYF. V usage is TRBV7-9 and J usage is TRBJ2-5; 8 nucleotides align to TRBD1. Germline assignment: CDR1 SEHNR and CDR2 FQNEAQ (reference sequence). This CDR3 region has 16 residues. V was clipped by 4 bases and J by 5 bases; unmatched bases: 12.

The CDR3, as DNA: TGTGCCAGCTCACCCCCTTCGAGACCCGGGTACGAGCAGTACTTC. Amino acids: CASSPPSRPGYEQYF. The gene calls are TRBV18 and TRBJ2-7; D is ambiguous. V lost 3 bases and J 4 bases, leaving 16 bases between the germline ends. The CDR3 contains 15 residues. CDR1 KGHSH and CDR2 LQKENI come from the germline V gene.

The rearrangement uses TRBV7-2 and TRBJ2-7; possibly TRBD1 for D (5 bases). Germline CDR1 and CDR2: SGHTA and FQGNSA. The V gene lost 5 bases and the J gene lost 0 bases, with 14 bases spanning the gap. This CDR3 has 15 amino acids. Here the CDR3 DNA reads TGTGCCAGCAGCCCCACCAGGGTGAGCTCCTACGAGCAGTACTTC. It translates to CASSPTRVSSYEQYF.

The rearrangement joins TRBV3-1 (or the pseudogene TRBV3-2) to TRBJ1-1, with D possibly TRBD1 on 5 matching bases. V was cut by 4 bases and J by 1 base, with 16 bases left in between. The germline CDR1 and CDR2 sequences are LGHDT and YNNKEL (reference sequence). This CDR3 is built from 16 residues. The DNA for the CDR3 is TGTGCCAGCAGCCCCCGCAGCGGGGGTGGGAACACTGAAGCTTTCTTT. It yields the protein CASSPRSGGGNTEAFF.

This chain joins TRBV2 and TRBJ2-2; D not resolved. Between the trimmed V and J ends, which lost 6 bases and 4 bases, there was a span of 9 bases. CDR1 is SNHLY, CDR2 FYNNEI, per germline. The length of the CDR3 is 13 residues. CDR3 residues: CASREISTGELFF. Here the CDR3 DNA reads TGTGCCAGCAGGGAAATATCCACCGGGGAGCTGTTTTTT.